What follows are 27 T cell receptor beta chains derived from one specimen sequenced in a study of T cells after posttransplantation cyclophosphamide. Clones were read by immunoSEQ multiplex PCR, and TCRdb kept only the in-frame ones, dropping some. The sample shows 36,000 or so clones, none of them appearing just once. The sequencing sample was made of PBMCs. All receptors derive from a girl aged 5 to 17 in good health, CMV-negative, and a related stem cell transplant donor.

Only a few counts were recorded for this clone. The genes are TRBV11-2 and TRBJ1-1; no clear D. There are 13 residues in the CDR3. V lost 1 base, J lost 5 bases, and 8 bases lay in between. Per germline, CDR1 SGHAT and CDR2 FQNNGV. The CDR3 DNA sequence: TGTGCCAGCAGCTTAGGGCGGGTGACTGAAGCTTTCTTT. Its translation: CASSLGRVTEAFF.

The table lists this clone with many counts. The chain uses TRBV19 and TRBJ1-1; 8 positions agree with TRBD1. Germline CDR1 is LNHDA and CDR2 is SQIVND (reference sequence). This CDR3 spans 13 amino acids. V shed 7 bases, J shed 11 bases, and the junction held 12 bases outside the gene matches. CDR3 in amino acids: CASITGGSDEAFF. CDR3 nucleotide sequence: TGTGCCAGTATTACAGGGGGAAGTGATGAGGCTTTCTTT.

This clone was detected many times. This chain links TRBV13 with TRBJ1-1, with D perhaps matching TRBD1 (5 bases). From germline, CDR1 is PRHDT and CDR2 FYEKMQ (reference sequence). The V and J ends lost 6 bases and 1 base respectively, with 12 bases between them. There are 14 residues in the CDR3. The CDR3 nucleotides are TGTGCCAGCAGTCTAGGACACCCGAACACTGAAGCTTTCTTT. This translates into CASSLGHPNTEAFF.

This clone was recorded many times. This chain links TRBV6-4 with TRBJ2-1; 10 bases fit TRBD2. Trimming cost V 5 bases and J 2 bases; bases outside gene matches: 3. Germline lookup yields CDR1 MRHNA and CDR2 SNTAGT. The CDR3 has 15 amino acids. The CDR3 sequence: CASSLAGGAYNEQFF. The CDR3 DNA sequence: TGTGCCAGCAGTTTAGCGGGAGGTGCCTACAATGAGCAGTTCTTC.

This clone was seen ten or more times. The genes are TRBV4-3 and TRBJ2-3; 9 nucleotides align to TRBD2. The length of the CDR3 is 18 residues. J was trimmed by 3 bases and V by 1 base; bases with no gene match: 11. Germline V gene lookup returns CDR1 LGHNA and CDR2 YSLEER. CDR3 nucleotides: TGCGCCAGCAGCCAAGGAATTAGTAGTAGCGGGAGAACAGATACGCAGTATTTT. This encodes CASSQGISSSGRTDTQYF.

This clone appeared a few times. The chain combines TRBV7-2 with TRBJ2-7, with 13 bases lining up with TRBD2. From germline, CDR1 is SGHTA and CDR2 FQGNSA. The CDR3 has 16 residues. V was clipped by 2 bases and J by 4 bases; unmatched bases: 5. The CDR3 loop reads CASSLMATSGGYEQYF. The CDR3 coding sequence is TGTGCCAGCAGCTTAATGGCGACTAGCGGGGGGTACGAGCAGTACTTC.

J is TRBJ2-7 and V is TRBV29-1, with D possibly TRBD2 on 5 matching bases. Trimming cost V 6 bases and J 4 bases, with 19 bases left between them. Germline-derived CDR1 and CDR2 are SQVTM and ANQGSEA. This CDR3 comprises 14 residues. CDR3 amino acids: CSVSQLEEGYEQYF. The CDR3 DNA reads TGCAGCGTGTCCCAATTGGAGGAAGGTTACGAGCAGTACTTC.

V is TRBV5-6 and J is TRBJ2-1, with TRBD2 identical over 8 bases. V was pared by 2 bases and J by 6 bases, with 1 base of the junction left unmatched. This CDR3 spans 13 amino acids. Germline V gives CDR1 SGHDT, CDR2 YYEEEE. The CDR3 DNA reads TGTGCCAGCAGCTTCGGGACTAGCAATGAGCAGTTCTTC. It encodes CASSFGTSNEQFF.

This clone was observed many times. V gene TRBV7-3 combines with J gene TRBJ2-1, with D perhaps TRBD2 (6 bases). The CDR3 is 14 amino acids. The germline gives CDR1 SGHTA, CDR2 FQGTGA. The V gene lost 4 bases and the J gene lost 6 bases, with 13 bases spanning the gap. CDR3 protein: CASSSRRGSNEQFF. CDR3 DNA: TGTGCCAGCAGCTCCCGACGGGGGAGCAATGAGCAGTTCTTC.

This clone was seen a handful of times. J is TRBJ1-1 and V is TRBV2; maybe TRBD1 (5 bases). Trimming removed 4 bases from V and 3 bases from J, with 18 bases in between. CDR1 and CDR2 from the germline V gene are SNHLY and FYNNEI. The CDR3 spans 16 residues. DNA of the CDR3: TGTGCCAGCAGTGTTATGGTCAGGGATCGGGACACTGAAGCTTTCTTT. This sequence encodes CASSVMVRDRDTEAFF.

This clone has at least ten counts. The chain couples TRBV30 to TRBJ1-1, with D perhaps TRBD1 (6 bases). Per germline, CDR1 GTSNPN and CDR2 SVGIG (reference sequence). V was pared by 2 bases and J by 1 base, with 11 bases between. The CDR3 totals 14 residues. The CDR3 DNA is TGTGCCTGGAGTACGGACAGATCGAACACTGAAGCTTTCTTT. Its translation: CAWSTDRSNTEAFF. Supplemented by reference TRBV30 and TRBJ1-1, the full variable domain reads SQTIHQWPATLVQPVGSPLSLECTVEGTSNPNLYWYRQAAGRGLQLLFYSVGIGQISSEVPQNLSASRPQDRQFILSSKKLLLSDSGFYLCAWSTDRSNTEAFFGQGTRLTVV.

This clone was detected a few times. This chain links TRBV30 with TRBJ2-5; D gene ambiguous. V was cut by 2 bases and J by 2 bases, with 6 bases left in between. Germline lookup yields CDR1 GTSNPN and CDR2 SVGIG (reference sequence). The CDR3 loop spans 12 amino acids. CDR3 sequence (DNA): TGTGCCTGGAGTCCCGTTCAAGAGACCCAGTACTTC. Translated: CAWSPVQETQYF. The entire variable domain, with the rest obtained from reference TRBV30 and TRBJ2-5, is as follows: SQTIHQWPATLVQPVGSPLSLECTVEGTSNPNLYWYRQAAGRGLQLLFYSVGIGQISSEVPQNLSASRPQDRQFILSSKKLLLSDSGFYLCAWSPVQETQYFGPGTRLLVL.

This clone showed up many times. The chain links TRBV5-6 to TRBJ2-7; TRBD2 matches at 7 bases. The trim removed 0 bases at V and 1 base at J, leaving 1 base unmatched. CDR1 and CDR2 (germline): SGHDT, YYEEEE. The CDR3 is made up of 14 amino acids. The CDR3 DNA follows: TGTGCCAGCAGCTTGGCCGGGAGGTCCTACGAGCAGTACTTC. Amino acids: CASSLAGRSYEQYF.

This clone was recorded many times. V and J are TRBV7-9 and TRBJ2-1; 8 bases agree with TRBD1. CDR1 is SEHNR and CDR2 is FQNEAQ in the germline V gene (reference sequence). The CDR3 runs to 19 residues. V shed 2 bases, J shed 4 bases, and the junction held 16 bases outside the gene matches. The CDR3 loop is CASSLSRGQAGTSYNEQFF. The DNA for the CDR3 is TGTGCCAGCAGCTTAAGCAGGGGGCAGGCGGGGACTTCATACAATGAGCAGTTCTTC.

The sample holds a few counts of this clone. The V and J genes are TRBV6-1 and TRBJ1-1, with TRBD1 identical over 7 bases. This CDR3 is built from 14 residues. V was pared by 7 bases and J by 0 bases, with 5 bases of the junction left unmatched. Germline V CDR1 and CDR2: MNHNS, SASEGT. This CDR3 reads CASTGQRMNTEAFF. In DNA, the CDR3 is TGTGCCAGCACGGGACAGCGCATGAACACTGAAGCTTTCTTT.

Many counts were recorded for this clone. The chain uses TRBV19 and TRBJ1-2, with 7 bases lining up with TRBD1. The length of the CDR3 is 13 residues. Germline values: CDR1 LNHDA, CDR2 SQIVND (reference sequence). After removal of 8 bases from V and 7 bases from J, the junction contained 10 bases not matched to a gene. The CDR3 protein is CASFDRDQIGYTF. CDR3 sequence (DNA): TGTGCCAGTTTTGACAGGGACCAAATTGGCTACACCTTC.

This clone was recorded a few times. The genes are TRBV4-1 and TRBJ2-7; 9 nucleotides match TRBD1. This CDR3 has 15 residues. Trimming removed 5 bases from V and 1 base from J; junction bases left unmatched: 6. In germline, CDR1 is MGHRA, CDR2 YSYEKL. The DNA of the CDR3 is TGCGCCAGCAGCTTGAAGACAGGGGGATCCTACGAGCAGTACTTC. Translating gives CASSLKTGGSYEQYF.

This clone was counted many times. V gene TRBV6-6 combines with J gene TRBJ2-2; 7 positions match TRBD2. The junction had 6 bases not matched to a gene; V was cut back by 8 bases and J by 3 bases. CDR3 length: 14 amino acids. Germline V CDR1 and CDR2: MNHNY, SVGAGI (reference sequence). CDR3 protein: CASRGGGYTGELFF. The CDR3 bases are TGTGCCAGCCGAGGCGGGGGTTACACCGGGGAGCTGTTTTTT.

The chain carries TRBV29-1 and TRBJ2-1; possible D gene TRBD1, 6 bases. V lost 2 bases, J lost 4 bases, and 12 bases lay in between. The length of the CDR3 is 14 residues. Germline CDR1 and CDR2: SQVTM and ANQGSEA. CDR3 DNA: TGCAGCGTTGAAAGGCAGGGGATTTACAATGAGCAGTTCTTC. Protein: CSVERQGIYNEQFF.

This clone was picked up many times. The rearrangement links TRBV19 to TRBJ2-1; D uncertain. This CDR3 comprises 16 residues. V gave up 4 bases and J gave up 0 bases, with 13 bases separating them. Germline assignment: CDR1 LNHDA and CDR2 SQIVND (reference sequence). The CDR3 sequence: CASSTLLPSSYNEQFF. The DNA of the CDR3 is TGTGCCAGTAGTACCCTACTTCCGAGCTCCTACAATGAGCAGTTCTTC.

This clone was observed at least ten times. The V and J genes are TRBV7-9 and TRBJ2-1, with a weak D call TRBD2 (7 bases). Germline V gene data show CDR1 as SEHNR and CDR2 as FQNEAQ (reference sequence). The CDR3 consists of 14 residues. Trimming removed 3 bases at V and 5 bases at J, with 11 bases between. Here the CDR3 reads CASSFTGTNNEQFF. CDR3 sequence (DNA): TGTGCCAGCAGCTTCACAGGGACTAACAATGAGCAGTTCTTC.

This clone appeared many times. This chain uses TRBV9 with TRBJ1-1, with 8 positions matching TRBD1. V was clipped by 4 bases and J by 5 bases; unmatched bases: 16. The CDR3 contains 17 residues. The germline V gene encodes CDR1 SGDLS and CDR2 YYNGEE. In nucleotides, the CDR3 is TGTGCCAGCAGCCCTCGGACAGGGCTTATTCCTCGTACTGAAGCTTTCTTT. This translates into CASSPRTGLIPRTEAFF.

This clone has ten or more counts. This chain connects TRBV6-6 to TRBJ2-7; 7 bases are a match to TRBD2. Germline V CDR1 and CDR2: MNHNY, SVGAGI (reference sequence). The CDR3 sequence is 15 residues long. The V and J ends lost 4 bases and 9 bases, in that order; junction bases with no gene match: 15. The CDR3 bases are TGTGCCAGCAGTTGGGAATGGAGCGGGGCTTTCGCGCAGTACTTC. Translating it yields CASSWEWSGAFAQYF.

This clone was found a few times. The chain links TRBV25-1 to TRBJ1-4; tentative D call: TRBD1 (5 bases). V was cut by 1 base and J by 4 bases, with 10 bases left in between. Germline-derived CDR1 and CDR2 are MGHDK and SYGVNS. The CDR3 has 15 residues. CDR3 region: CASSESGGYNEKLFF. CDR3 nucleotides: TGTGCCAGCAGTGAATCCGGGGGTTATAATGAAAAACTGTTTTTT.

This clone appeared many times. The V gene is TRBV7-6, the J gene TRBJ2-2, with D possibly being TRBD2 (7 bases). Trimming took off 3 bases at V and 5 bases at J, with 19 bases between the two ends. Germline assignment: CDR1 SGHVS and CDR2 FNYEAQ. The CDR3 has 17 amino acids. CDR3 in DNA: TGTGCCAGCAGCTTCGCGGTGGATGGGGGGGCAACCGGGGAGCTGTTTTTT. Its protein is CASSFAVDGGATGELFF.

CDR3 bases: TGTGCCAGCAGCCCACAGTTAGGGGGTAGGGGGACTGAAGCTTTCTTT. Encoded protein: CASSPQLGGRGTEAFF. This sequence joins TRBV7-2 and TRBJ1-1; tentative D call: TRBD1 (6 bases). Trimming took off 5 bases at V and 5 bases at J, with 21 bases between the two ends. In germline, CDR1 is SGHTA, CDR2 FQGNSA. The CDR3 is 16 amino acids. The variable domain in full, completed from reference TRBV7-2 and TRBJ1-1, reads GAGVSQSPSNKVTEKGKDVELRCDPISGHTALYWYRQSLGQGLEFLIYFQGNSAPDKSGLPSDRFSAERTGGSVSTLTIQRTQQEDSAVYLCASSPQLGGRGTEAFFGQGTRLTVV.

V and J are TRBV5-1 and TRBJ2-5; TRBD1 matches 7 bases. Germline loops: CDR1 SGHRS, CDR2 YFSETQ. V trimming: 0 bases; J trimming: 5 bases; junction bases outside the gene matches: 10. The length of the CDR3 is 16 residues. The CDR3 loop reads CASSLGIQGIGETQYF. Written as DNA, the CDR3 is TGCGCCAGCAGCTTGGGAATACAGGGGATCGGGGAGACCCAGTACTTC.